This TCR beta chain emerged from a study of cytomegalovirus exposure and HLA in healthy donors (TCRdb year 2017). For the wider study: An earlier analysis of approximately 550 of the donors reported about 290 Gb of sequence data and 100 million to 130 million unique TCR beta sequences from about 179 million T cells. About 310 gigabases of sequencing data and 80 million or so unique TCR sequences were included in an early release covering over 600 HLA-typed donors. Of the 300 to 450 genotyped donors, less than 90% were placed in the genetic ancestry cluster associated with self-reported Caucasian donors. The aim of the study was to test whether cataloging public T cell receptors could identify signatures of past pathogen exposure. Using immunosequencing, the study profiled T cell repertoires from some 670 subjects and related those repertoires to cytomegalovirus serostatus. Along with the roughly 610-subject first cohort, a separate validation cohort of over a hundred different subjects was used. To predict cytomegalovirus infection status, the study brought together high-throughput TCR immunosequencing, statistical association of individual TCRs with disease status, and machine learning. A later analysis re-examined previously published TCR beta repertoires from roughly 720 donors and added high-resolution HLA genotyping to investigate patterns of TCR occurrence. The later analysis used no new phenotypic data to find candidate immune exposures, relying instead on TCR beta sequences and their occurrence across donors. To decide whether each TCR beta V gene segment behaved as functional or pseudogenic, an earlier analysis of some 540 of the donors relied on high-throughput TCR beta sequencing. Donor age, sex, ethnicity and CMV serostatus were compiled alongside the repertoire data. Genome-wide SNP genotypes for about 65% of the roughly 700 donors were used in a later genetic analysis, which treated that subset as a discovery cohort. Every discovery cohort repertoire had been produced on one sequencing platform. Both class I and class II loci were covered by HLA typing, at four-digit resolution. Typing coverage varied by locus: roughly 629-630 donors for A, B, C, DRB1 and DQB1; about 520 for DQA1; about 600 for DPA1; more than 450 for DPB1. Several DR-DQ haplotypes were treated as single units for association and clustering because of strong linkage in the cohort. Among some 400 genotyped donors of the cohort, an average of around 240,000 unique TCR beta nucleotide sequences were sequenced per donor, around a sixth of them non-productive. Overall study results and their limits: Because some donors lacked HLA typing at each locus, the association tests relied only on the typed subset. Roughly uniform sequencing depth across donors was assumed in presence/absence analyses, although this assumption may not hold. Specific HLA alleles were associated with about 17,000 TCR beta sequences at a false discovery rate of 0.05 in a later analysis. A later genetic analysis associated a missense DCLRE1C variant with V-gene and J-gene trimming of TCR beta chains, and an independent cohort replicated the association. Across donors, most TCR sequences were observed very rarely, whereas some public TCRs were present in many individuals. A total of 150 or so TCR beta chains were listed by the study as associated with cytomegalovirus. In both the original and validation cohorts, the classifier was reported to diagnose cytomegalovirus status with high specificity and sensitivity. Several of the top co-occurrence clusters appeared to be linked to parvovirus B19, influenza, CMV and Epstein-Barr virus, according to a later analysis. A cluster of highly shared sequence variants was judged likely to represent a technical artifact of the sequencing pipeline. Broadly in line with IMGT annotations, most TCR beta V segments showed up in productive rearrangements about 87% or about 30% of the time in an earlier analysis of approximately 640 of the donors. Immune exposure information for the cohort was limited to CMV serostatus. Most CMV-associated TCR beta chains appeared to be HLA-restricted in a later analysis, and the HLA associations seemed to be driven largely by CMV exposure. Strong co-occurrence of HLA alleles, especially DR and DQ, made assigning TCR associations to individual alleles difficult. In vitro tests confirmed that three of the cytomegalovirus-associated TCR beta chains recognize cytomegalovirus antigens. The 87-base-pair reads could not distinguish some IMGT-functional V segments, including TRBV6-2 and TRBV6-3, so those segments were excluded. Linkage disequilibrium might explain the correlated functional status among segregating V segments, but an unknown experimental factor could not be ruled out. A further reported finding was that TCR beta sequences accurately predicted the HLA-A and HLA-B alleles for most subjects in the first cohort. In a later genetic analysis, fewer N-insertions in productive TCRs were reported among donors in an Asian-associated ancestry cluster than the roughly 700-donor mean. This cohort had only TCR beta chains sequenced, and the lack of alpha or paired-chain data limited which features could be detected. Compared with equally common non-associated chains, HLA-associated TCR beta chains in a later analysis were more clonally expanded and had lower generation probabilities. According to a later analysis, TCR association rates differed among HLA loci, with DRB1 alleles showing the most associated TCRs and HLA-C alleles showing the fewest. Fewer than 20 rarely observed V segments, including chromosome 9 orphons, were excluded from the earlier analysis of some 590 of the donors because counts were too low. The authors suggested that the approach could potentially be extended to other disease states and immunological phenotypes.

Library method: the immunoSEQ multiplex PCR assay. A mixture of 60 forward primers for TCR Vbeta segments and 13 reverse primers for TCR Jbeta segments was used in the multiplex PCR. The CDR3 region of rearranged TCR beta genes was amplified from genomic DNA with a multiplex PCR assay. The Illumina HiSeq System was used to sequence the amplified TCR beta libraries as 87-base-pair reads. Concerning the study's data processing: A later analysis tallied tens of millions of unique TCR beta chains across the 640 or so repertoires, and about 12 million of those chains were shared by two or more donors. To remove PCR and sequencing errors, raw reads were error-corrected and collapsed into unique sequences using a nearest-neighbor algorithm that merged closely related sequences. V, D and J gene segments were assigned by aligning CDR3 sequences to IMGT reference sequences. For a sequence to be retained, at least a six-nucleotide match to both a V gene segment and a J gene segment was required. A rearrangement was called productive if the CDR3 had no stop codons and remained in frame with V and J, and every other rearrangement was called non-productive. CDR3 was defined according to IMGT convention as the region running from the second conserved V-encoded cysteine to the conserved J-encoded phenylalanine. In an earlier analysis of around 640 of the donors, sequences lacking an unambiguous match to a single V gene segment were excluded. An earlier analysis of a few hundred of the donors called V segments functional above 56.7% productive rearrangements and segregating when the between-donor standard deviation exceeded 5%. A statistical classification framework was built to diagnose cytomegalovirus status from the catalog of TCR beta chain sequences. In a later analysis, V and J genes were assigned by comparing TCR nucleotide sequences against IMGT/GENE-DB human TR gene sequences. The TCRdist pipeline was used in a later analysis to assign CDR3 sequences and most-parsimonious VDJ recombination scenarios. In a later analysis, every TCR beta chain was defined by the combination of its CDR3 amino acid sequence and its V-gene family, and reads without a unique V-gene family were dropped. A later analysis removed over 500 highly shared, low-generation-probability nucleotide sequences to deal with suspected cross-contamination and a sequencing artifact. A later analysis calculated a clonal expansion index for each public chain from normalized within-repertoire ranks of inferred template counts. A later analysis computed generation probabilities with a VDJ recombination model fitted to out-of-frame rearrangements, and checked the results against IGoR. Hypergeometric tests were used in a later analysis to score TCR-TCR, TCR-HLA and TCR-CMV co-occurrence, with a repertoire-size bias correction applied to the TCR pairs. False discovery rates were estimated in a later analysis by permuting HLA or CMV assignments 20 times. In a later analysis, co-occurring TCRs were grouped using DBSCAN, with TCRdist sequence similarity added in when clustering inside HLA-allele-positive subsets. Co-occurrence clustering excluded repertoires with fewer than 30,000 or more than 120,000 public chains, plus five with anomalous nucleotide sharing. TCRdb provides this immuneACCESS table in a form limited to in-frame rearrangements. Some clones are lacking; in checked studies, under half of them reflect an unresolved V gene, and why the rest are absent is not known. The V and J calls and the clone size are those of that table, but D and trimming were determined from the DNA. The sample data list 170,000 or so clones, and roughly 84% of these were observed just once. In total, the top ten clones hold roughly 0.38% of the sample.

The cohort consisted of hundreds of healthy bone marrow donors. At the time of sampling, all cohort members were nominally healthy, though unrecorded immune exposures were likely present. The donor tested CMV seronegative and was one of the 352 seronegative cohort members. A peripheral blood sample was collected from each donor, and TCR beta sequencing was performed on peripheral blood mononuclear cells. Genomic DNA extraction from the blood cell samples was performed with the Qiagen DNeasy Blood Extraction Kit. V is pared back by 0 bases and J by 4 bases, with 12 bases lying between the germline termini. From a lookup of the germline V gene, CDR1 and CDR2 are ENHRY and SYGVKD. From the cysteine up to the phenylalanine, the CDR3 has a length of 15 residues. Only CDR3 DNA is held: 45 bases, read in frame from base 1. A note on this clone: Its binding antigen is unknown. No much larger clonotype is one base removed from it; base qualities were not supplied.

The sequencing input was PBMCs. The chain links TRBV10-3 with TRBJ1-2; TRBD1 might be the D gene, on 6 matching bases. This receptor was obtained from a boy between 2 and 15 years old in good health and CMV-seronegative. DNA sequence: TGTGCCATCAGTGAGTCAGGGCAGGGGACCTATGGCTACACCTTC. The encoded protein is CAISESGQGTYGYTF.